This paragraph reports one T cell receptor beta chain. TCRdb independently ran MiXCR on the 5' RACE reads; one entry per CDR3 protein. The sample includes 55,000 to 65,000 distinct CDR3 sequences, roughly 15% of them seen just once. The data originate from a study of T cells of healthy individuals. Trimming removed 4 bases at V and 3 bases at J, with 12 bases between. Germline assignment: CDR1 WNHNN and CDR2 SYGVQD (reference sequence). This CDR3 contains 14 residues. This chain connects TRBV10-1 to TRBJ1-1; maybe TRBD1 (6 bases). This sequence was found in a human donor in good health. CDR3 protein: CASSVGGPDTEAFF. The CDR3 DNA sequence: TGCGCCAGCAGTGTGGGGGGGCCGGACACTGAAGCTTTCTTT.